This TCR beta chain was sequenced during a study of blood T cell repertoires in COVID-19 (dated by TCRdb to the early 2020s). Concerning the study at large: The collaborator samples originated in the United States, Italy and Spain and spanned the acute and convalescent phases of COVID-19. The material from the prospective study consisted of cDNA or gDNA derived from T cells, B-cell-depleted T cells, or PBMCs. Subjects who had been exposed to COVID-19, were actively infected with it, or had recovered from it provided the deeply sampled blood TCRbeta repertoires that made up the dataset. The repertoires were made available in a free public database intended to serve as a resource for research on the immune response to SARS-CoV-2. Samples were obtained from the ongoing ImmuneRACE study (first 160 participants) and from 1,200 or so subjects provided by 6 global collaborators. A de-identified subject ID, COVID-19 status, age in years and sex were almost always included in the sample metadata. Where available, HLA class I and class II types were obtained from metadata supplied by the sample provider rather than from assay-based typing.

As concerns this clone: Which antigen it targets is not known. Base qualities are not at hand, and no much larger clone is one base apart.

In Seattle, one collaborating source enrolled patients while the infection was active and tracked those patients longitudinally over the course of disease. Whole blood was collected in K2EDTA tubes by collaborating institutions according to the institutions' own protocols. For TCRbeta analysis, collaborators shipped samples in one of three forms: frozen whole blood, isolated PBMCs, or DNA extracted from either of those sample types. What the research found in general, with its limitations: The quantity of clinical and demographic metadata differed by source and by participant and was supplied without curation.

The CDR3 has 15 amino acids, counting the end cysteine and phenylalanine. Here the CDR3 DNA is all that survives: 45 bases in frame from base 1. V is reduced by 3 bases and J by 1 base, leaving a spacing of 12 bases between them. CDR1 and CDR2 are read off the germline V gene as SGHTA and FQGNSA. The immunoSEQ Assay, a bias-controlled multiplex PCR, was used to amplify TCRbeta CDR3 regions from genomic DNA. Per the authors' processing: The number of nucleated cells in each sample was estimated by amplification of reference gene primers within the assay. To quantify the absolute abundance of each unique TCRbeta CDR3 rearrangement, sequence reads were collapsed and filtered. Productive Simpson clonality was computed per sample as the square root of Simpson's diversity index over productive rearrangements. TCRdb mirrors the immuneACCESS table, restricted to in-frame sequences. Some clones are absent from its copies; in checked studies, under half trace to an unresolved V gene, and the reason for the others is unknown. V and J calls and clone size are given by that table; D and trimming were obtained from the DNA. This sample holds approximately 200,000 clones; about 81% were observed only once. The ten top clones hold 12% of the sample.

This receptor chain uses TRBV7-2 and TRBJ1-2; TRBD1 is a possible D gene, resting on 6 matching bases. The sequenced sample was peripheral blood. The TCR comes from a woman of 80 years or more with COVID-19, enrolled during active disease. The CDR3 reads CASSLRTDFNYGYTF. The DNA sequence is given as TGTGCCAGCAGCTTGCGGACAGATTTTAACTATGGCTACACCTTC.